These T cell receptor beta chains were read from a single sample in a study of blood T cell repertoires in COVID-19. Only in-frame clones appear in the TCRdb table, and some are missing; sequencing was by immunoSEQ multiplex PCR. The sample consists of about 42,000 clones, about 77% of them appearing once. Sequences were obtained from peripheral blood. These receptor sequences come from a man aged 80 or over with acute or convalescent COVID-19. Each CDR3 is given with its conserved first and last residue. A D gene is named only where the DNA matches it firmly.

- TRBV5-1 CASSLIGETNTEAFF
TRBD2 TRBV10-3 CAISESGGLADTQYF
- TRBV4-2 CASSPRSRSGANVLTF
- TRBV7-9 CASSLALTGSHGYTF
TRBD1 TRBV30 CAWSVFRGAGWNEKLFF
- TRBV9 CASARYRDTSTNEKLFF
- TRBV7-2 CASSSIKGGRPDTQYF
TRBD2 TRBV12-3/TRBV12-4 CASSPSGENIQYF
- TRBV7-9 CASSLAPSTEAFF
TRBD2 TRBV27 CASKPGLAIYNEQFF
TRBD1 TRBV15 CATSSGVNRGDEKLFF
- TRBV20-1 CSARIGEKLFF
TRBD2 TRBV28 CASRQLAGYNEQFF